The rows below give T cell receptor beta chains drawn from one sample of a study of beta chain features in type 1 diabetes. The table came from immunoSEQ multiplex PCR; TCRdb's copy has only in-frame clones and leaves some out. Of some 44,000 clones listed, over 50% were seen once; the top ten hold more than 2%. The sequencing input was Tregs from blood. The receptors derive from a woman under 30 in good health. CDR3s include the opening cysteine and the closing phenylalanine or tryptophan. A D gene is named only where the DNA matches it firmly. Expanded clones are given a class, and other clones once, few, many or no size at all.

clone size,V gene,J gene,D gene,CDR3 protein,CDR3 DNA
few,TRBV30,TRBJ2-1,TRBD2,CAWAGTSSSRSNEQFF,TGTGCCTGGGCCGGGACTAGTTCGTCCCGCTCCAATGAGCAGTTCTTC
NA,TRBV4-2,TRBJ2-1,NA,CASSQDGQFNEQFF,TGTGCCAGCAGCCAAGATGGACAGTTTAATGAGCAGTTCTTC
NA,TRBV12-5,TRBJ2-3,NA,CASASKEGRTDTQYF,TGTGCTAGTGCCTCGAAAGAGGGGAGGACAGATACGCAGTATTTT
NA,TRBV18,TRBJ1-5,TRBD1,CASSPPGQGSQPQHF,TGTGCCAGCTCACCACCGGGACAGGGCTCCCAGCCCCAGCATTTT
NA,TRBV6-6,TRBJ2-1,TRBD2,CASSVRSGRGNNEQFF,TGTGCCAGCAGTGTGCGAAGCGGGAGAGGTAACAATGAGCAGTTCTTC
few,TRBV4-3,TRBJ1-4,NA,CASSQERRVHEKLFF,TGCGCCAGCAGCCAAGAGCGCAGGGTCCACGAAAAACTGTTTTTT
NA,TRBV29-1,TRBJ1-2,TRBD1,CSSVDRGNYGYTF,TGCAGCTCCGTGGACAGGGGGAACTATGGCTACACCTTC
few,TRBV29-1,TRBJ2-6,TRBD1,CSVGQGSQSSGANVLTF,TGCAGCGTTGGACAGGGGTCTCAAAGCTCTGGGGCCAACGTCCTGACTTTC
few,TRBV4-1,TRBJ2-1,NA,CASTGNRDEQFF,TGCGCCAGCACAGGGAATAGGGATGAGCAGTTCTTC
NA,TRBV5-1,TRBJ2-5,NA,CASSTPTGYQETQYF,TGCGCCAGCAGCACCCCTACAGGGTACCAAGAGACCCAGTACTTC
few,TRBV28,TRBJ2-7,TRBD1,CASAGQGTYEQYF,TGTGCCAGCGCGGGACAGGGAACCTACGAGCAGTACTTC
NA,TRBV18,TRBJ2-7,NA,CASSLPSRGYEQYF,TGTGCCAGCTCACTTCCGTCTCGGGGTTACGAGCAGTACTTC
NA,TRBV6-5,TRBJ2-1,NA,CASRVLNEQFF,TGTGCCAGCCGGGTCCTTAATGAGCAGTTCTTC
NA,TRBV29-1,TRBJ2-7,NA,CSVAGVSYEQYF,TGCAGCGTTGCAGGGGTATCCTACGAGCAGTACTTC
NA,TRBV7-8,TRBJ2-2,NA,CASSLDTGVNTGELFF,TGTGCCAGCAGCTTAGACACAGGTGTGAACACCGGGGAGCTGTTTTTT
few,TRBV7-2,TRBJ1-4,NA,CASSFQGTNEKLFF,TGTGCCAGCAGCTTTCAGGGGACTAATGAAAAACTGTTTTTT
NA,TRBV2,TRBJ2-3,TRBD1,CASSAFPGQDTDTQYF,TGTGCCAGCAGTGCGTTTCCGGGACAGGACACAGATACGCAGTATTTT
NA,TRBV27,TRBJ2-1,NA,CASSPYPSVHNEQFF,TGTGCCAGCAGTCCCTACCCTAGTGTCCACAATGAGCAGTTCTTC
few,TRBV2,TRBJ2-3,NA,CASKAQPTRTDTQYF,TGTGCCAGCAAAGCCCAACCTACTAGGACAGATACGCAGTATTTT
NA,TRBV6-1,TRBJ2-7,TRBD1,CATLGQLAYEQYF,TGTGCCACCTTGGGACAGCTGGCCTACGAGCAGTACTTC
NA,TRBV4-1,TRBJ1-1,NA,CASSQVALANTEAFF,TGCGCCAGCAGCCAAGTTGCCCTGGCGAACACTGAAGCTTTCTTT
once,TRBV2,TRBJ2-4,NA,CASSERRGGNIQYF,TGTGCCAGCAGTGAAAGGAGGGGAGGAAACATTCAGTACTTC
few,TRBV28,TRBJ1-5,TRBD1,CASRTGANGNQPQHF,TGTGCCAGCAGAACAGGGGCGAATGGCAATCAGCCCCAGCATTTT
few,TRBV10-3,TRBJ2-5,TRBD2,CAISESNAGGRQETQYF,TGTGCCATCAGTGAGTCGAATGCGGGAGGGCGTCAAGAGACCCAGTACTTC
few,TRBV27,TRBJ1-2,NA,CASSLSGGIGYTF,TGTGCCAGCAGTTTATCGGGGGGGATCGGCTACACCTTC
NA,TRBV28,TRBJ2-2,NA,CASSPPYRPLNTGELFF,TGTGCCAGCAGTCCCCCCTACAGGCCATTGAACACCGGGGAGCTGTTTTTT
NA,TRBV28,TRBJ1-2,TRBD1,CASSLTGTGVNYGYTF,TGTGCCAGCAGTTTAACCGGGACAGGGGTTAACTATGGCTACACCTTC
NA,TRBV14,TRBJ1-1,TRBD1,CASSSRTGANTEAFF,TGTGCCAGCAGCTCGCGGACAGGGGCGAACACTGAAGCTTTCTTT
NA,TRBV29-1,TRBJ1-3,NA,CSVVFGNTIYF,TGCAGCGTTGTCTTTGGAAACACCATATATTTT
NA,TRBV7-9,TRBJ2-1,TRBD2,CASSSVVLADYNEQFF,TGTGCCAGCAGCTCAGTGGTACTAGCGGATTACAATGAGCAGTTCTTC
NA,TRBV5-1,TRBJ1-2,TRBD1,CASSLGGQANYGYTF,TGCGCCAGCAGCTTGGGAGGACAGGCTAACTATGGCTACACCTTC
once,TRBV30,TRBJ2-4,NA,CAWGGVGLWNIQYF,TGTGCCTGGGGAGGGGTGGGCCTTTGGAACATTCAGTACTTC
few,TRBV19,TRBJ1-5,TRBD1,CASSTGQSNQPQHF,TGTGCCAGTTCTACGGGACAGAGCAATCAGCCCCAGCATTTT
once,TRBV5-1,TRBJ2-3,NA,CASSLVPSADTQYF,TGCGCCAGCAGCTTGGTGCCAAGCGCGGATACGCAGTATTTT